This record concerns one T cell receptor beta chain sequence. The CDR3 runs 12 residues. Germline V gene sequence: CDR1 WSHSY, CDR2 SAAADI. J was trimmed by 6 bases and V by 6 bases; bases with no gene match: 2. This record belongs to a study of blood T cell repertoires in COVID-19. Background on the study: Acute and convalescent COVID-19 specimens originated in the United States, Italy and Spain. Sources were T cells, B-cell-depleted T cells, or PBMCs; the material itself was cDNA or gDNA.

Study processing details: For nucleated cells, counts were estimated from reference gene primer amplification. The method was immunoSEQ multiplex PCR; TCRdb's version includes in-frame clones alone and lacks a portion of them. D and trimming come from the DNA, and the V and J calls and clone size come from that table. The table shows nearly 200,000 clones, with roughly nine tenths occurring only once. The source is a woman in her 70s with acute or convalescent COVID-19. The chain joins TRBV10-2 to TRBJ2-7; 10 nucleotides line up with TRBD2. Sequencing used peripheral blood. The CDR3 loop is CASRLAGGEQYF. The DNA for the CDR3 is TGCGCCAGCAGATTAGCGGGAGGCGAGCAGTACTTC.